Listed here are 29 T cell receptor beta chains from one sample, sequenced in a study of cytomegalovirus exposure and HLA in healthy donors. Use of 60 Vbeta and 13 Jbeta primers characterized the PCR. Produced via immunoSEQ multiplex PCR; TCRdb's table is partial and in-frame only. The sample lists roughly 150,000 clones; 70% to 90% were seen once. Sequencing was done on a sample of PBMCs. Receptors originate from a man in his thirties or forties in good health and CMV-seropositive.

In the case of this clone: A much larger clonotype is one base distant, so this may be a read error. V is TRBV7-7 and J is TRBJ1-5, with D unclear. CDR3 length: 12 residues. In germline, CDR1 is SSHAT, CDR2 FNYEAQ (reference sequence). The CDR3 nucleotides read TGTGCTAGCAGCTTAGCATCGCAGCCCCAGCATTTT. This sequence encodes CASSLASQPQHF.

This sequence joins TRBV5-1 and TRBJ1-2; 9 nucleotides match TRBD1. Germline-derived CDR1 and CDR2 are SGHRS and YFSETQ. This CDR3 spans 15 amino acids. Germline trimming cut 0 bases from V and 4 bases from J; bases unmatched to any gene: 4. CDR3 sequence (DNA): TGCGCCAGCAGCTTGGGGGGACAGGGAATCTATGGCTACACCTTC. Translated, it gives CASSLGGQGIYGYTF.

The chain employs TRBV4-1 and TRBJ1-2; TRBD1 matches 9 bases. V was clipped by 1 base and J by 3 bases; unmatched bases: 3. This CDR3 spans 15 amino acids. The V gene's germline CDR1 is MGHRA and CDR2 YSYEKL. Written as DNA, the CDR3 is TGCGCCAGCAGCCAAGCACAGGGGGCTTACTATGGCTACACCTTC. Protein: CASSQAQGAYYGYTF.

The CDR3 DNA sequence: TGTGCCACCAGCAGAGGGACAGGGGAAGTATATCAGCCCCAGCATTTT. Translating it yields CATSRGTGEVYQPQHF. The chain employs TRBV15 and TRBJ1-5; 9 bases align to TRBD1. The CDR3 is 16 residues long. Germline CDR1 LNHNV, CDR2 YYDKDF (reference sequence). The V and J ends lost 1 base and 5 bases, in that order; junction bases with no gene match: 6.

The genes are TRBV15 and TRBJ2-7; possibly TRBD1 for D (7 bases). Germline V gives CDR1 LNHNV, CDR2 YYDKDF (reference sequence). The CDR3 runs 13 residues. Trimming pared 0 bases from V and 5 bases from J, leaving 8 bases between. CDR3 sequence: CATSRDRGDEQYF. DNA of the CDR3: TGTGCCACCAGCAGAGACAGGGGGGACGAGCAGTACTTC.

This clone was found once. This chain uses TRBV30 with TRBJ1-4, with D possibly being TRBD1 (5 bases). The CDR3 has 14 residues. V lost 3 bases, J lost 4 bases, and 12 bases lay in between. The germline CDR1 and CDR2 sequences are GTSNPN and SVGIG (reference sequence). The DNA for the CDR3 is TGTGCCTGGAGCCTTGACAGTGGTAATGAAAAACTGTTTTTT. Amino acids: CAWSLDSGNEKLFF.

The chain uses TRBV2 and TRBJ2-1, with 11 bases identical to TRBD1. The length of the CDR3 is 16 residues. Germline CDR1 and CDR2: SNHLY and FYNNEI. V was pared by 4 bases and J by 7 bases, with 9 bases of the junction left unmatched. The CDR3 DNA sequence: TGTGCCAGCAGTGGGGGACAAGGACAGGGGGCGAATGAGCAGTTCTTC. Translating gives CASSGGQGQGANEQFF.

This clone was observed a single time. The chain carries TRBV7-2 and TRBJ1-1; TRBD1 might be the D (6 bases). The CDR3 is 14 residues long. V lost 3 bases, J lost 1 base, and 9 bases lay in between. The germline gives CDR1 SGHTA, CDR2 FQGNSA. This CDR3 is CASSFDRQNTEAFF. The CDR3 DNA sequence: TGTGCCAGCAGCTTTGACAGGCAGAACACTGAAGCTTTCTTT.

The CDR3 bases are TGTGCCAGCTATACCGGGACAGGGGGCTCTGAAGCTTTCTTT. Its translation is CASYTGTGGSEAFF. The chain joins TRBV6-1 to TRBJ1-1; 12 bases line up with TRBD1. From germline, CDR1 is MNHNS and CDR2 SASEGT. V shed 8 bases and J 6 bases; nucleotides not matched to a gene: 7. CDR3 length: 14 amino acids.

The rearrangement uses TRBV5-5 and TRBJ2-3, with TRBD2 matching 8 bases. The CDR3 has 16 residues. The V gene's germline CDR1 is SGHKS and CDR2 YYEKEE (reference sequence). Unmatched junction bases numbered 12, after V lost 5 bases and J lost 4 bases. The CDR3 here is CASSPQDGRAADTQYF. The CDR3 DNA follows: TGTGCCAGCAGTCCTCAGGACGGGAGGGCCGCAGATACGCAGTATTTT.

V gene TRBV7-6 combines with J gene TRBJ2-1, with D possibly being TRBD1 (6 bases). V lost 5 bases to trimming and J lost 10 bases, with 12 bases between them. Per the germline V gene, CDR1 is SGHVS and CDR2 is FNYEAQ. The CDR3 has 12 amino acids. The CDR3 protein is CASSARQEEQFF. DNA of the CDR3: TGTGCCAGCAGCGCCCGACAGGAGGAGCAGTTCTTC.

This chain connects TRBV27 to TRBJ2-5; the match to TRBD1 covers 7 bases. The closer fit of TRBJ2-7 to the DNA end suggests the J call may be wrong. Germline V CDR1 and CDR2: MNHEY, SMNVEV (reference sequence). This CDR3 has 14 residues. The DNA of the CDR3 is TGTGCCAGCAGTTTAGTAGGGACAGCCTACGAGCAGTACTTC. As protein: CASSLVGTAYEQYF.

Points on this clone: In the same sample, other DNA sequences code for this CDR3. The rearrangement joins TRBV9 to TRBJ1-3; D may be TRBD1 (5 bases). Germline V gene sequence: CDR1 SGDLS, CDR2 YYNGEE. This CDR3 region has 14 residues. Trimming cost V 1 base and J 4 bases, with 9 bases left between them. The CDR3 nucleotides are TGTGCCAGCAGCGTATCAGGGTCCGGAAACACCATATATTTT. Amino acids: CASSVSGSGNTIYF.

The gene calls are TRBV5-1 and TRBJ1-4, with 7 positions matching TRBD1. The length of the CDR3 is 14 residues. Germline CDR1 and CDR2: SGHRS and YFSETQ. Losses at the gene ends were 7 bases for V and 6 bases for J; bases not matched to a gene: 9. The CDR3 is CASALTGSDEKLFF. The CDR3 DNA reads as TGCGCCAGCGCGCTGACAGGGTCGGATGAAAAACTGTTTTTT.

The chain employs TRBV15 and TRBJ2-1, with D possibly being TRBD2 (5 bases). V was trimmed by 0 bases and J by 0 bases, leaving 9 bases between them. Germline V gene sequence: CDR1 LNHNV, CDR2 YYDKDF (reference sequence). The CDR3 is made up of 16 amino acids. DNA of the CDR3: TGTGCCACCAGCAGAGAAGGGAGCCGCTCCTACAATGAGCAGTTCTTC. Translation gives CATSREGSRSYNEQFF.

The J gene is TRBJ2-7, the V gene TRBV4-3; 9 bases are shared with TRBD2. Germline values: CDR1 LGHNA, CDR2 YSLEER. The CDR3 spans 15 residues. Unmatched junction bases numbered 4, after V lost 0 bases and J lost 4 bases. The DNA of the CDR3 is TGCGCCAGCAGCCAAGAAGCTAGCGGGACTTACGAGCAGTACTTC. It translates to CASSQEASGTYEQYF.

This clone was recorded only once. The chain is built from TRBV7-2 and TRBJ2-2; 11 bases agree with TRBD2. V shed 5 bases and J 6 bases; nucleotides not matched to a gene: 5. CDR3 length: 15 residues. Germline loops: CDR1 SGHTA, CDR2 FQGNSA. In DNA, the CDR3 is TGTGCCAGCAGCCCCCTAGCGGGAGGCCCCGGGGAGCTGTTTTTT. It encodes CASSPLAGGPGELFF.

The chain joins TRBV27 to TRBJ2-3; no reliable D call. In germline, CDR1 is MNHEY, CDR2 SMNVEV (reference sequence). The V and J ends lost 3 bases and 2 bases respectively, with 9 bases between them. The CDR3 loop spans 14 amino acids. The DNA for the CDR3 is TGTGCCAGCAGTTTCGGCGGATCCACAGATACGCAGTATTTT. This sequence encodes CASSFGGSTDTQYF.

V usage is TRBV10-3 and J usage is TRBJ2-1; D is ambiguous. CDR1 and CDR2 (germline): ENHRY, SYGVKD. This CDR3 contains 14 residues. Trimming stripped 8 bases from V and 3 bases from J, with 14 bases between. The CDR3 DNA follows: TGTGCCATCGGTTCCCATAACAGCTACAATGAGCAGTTCTTC. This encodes CAIGSHNSYNEQFF.

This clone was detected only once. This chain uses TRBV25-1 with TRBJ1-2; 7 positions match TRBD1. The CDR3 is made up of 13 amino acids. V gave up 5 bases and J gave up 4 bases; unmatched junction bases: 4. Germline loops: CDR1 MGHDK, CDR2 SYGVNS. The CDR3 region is CASSLGGGYGYTF. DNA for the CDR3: TGTGCCAGCAGTCTAGGGGGCGGCTATGGCTACACCTTC.

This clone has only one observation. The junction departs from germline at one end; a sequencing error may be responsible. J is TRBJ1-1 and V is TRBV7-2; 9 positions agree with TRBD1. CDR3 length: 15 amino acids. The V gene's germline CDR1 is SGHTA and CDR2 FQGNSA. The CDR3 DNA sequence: TGTGCCAGCAGCTTACTGACAGGGGGAGATTCCGGAGGGGACTTT. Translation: CASSLLTGGDSGGDF. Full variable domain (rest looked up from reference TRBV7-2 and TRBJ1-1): GAGVSQSPSNKVTEKGKDVELRCDPISGHTALYWYRQSLGQGLEFLIYFQGNSAPDKSGLPSDRFSAERTGGSVSTLTIQRTQQEDSAVYLCASSLLTGGDSGGDFGQGTRLTVV.

CDR3 bases: TGCGCCAGCAGCTCCACCCGCGACAGGGCAGATACGCAGTATTTT. Translation gives CASSSTRDRADTQYF. The chain recombines TRBV5-1 with TRBJ2-3, with 7 bases matching TRBD1. This CDR3 has 15 residues. V lost 3 bases to trimming and J lost 4 bases; unmatched junction nucleotides: 8. CDR1 and CDR2 (germline): SGHRS, YFSETQ.

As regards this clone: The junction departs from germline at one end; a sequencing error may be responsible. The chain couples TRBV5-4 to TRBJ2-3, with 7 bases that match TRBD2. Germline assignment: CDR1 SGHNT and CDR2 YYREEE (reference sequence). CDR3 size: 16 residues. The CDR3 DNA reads TGTGCCAGCAGATTGGGGGGGGACCGGGGGACAGATACGCAGTATTTT. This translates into CASRLGGDRGTDTQYF. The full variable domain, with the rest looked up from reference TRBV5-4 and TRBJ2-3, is ETGVTQSPTHLIKTRGQQVTLRCSSQSGHNTVSWYQQALGQGPQFIFQYYREEENGRGNFPPRFSGLQFPNYSSELNVNALELDDSALYLCASRLGGDRGTDTQYFGPGTRLTVL.

The CDR3 DNA sequence: TGCGCCAGCAGCTTGCGGCGGGGGTTCAATGAGCAGTTCTTC. Amino acids: CASSLRRGFNEQFF. This chain joins TRBV5-1 and TRBJ2-1; 7 nucleotides line up with TRBD2. The ends lost 1 base at V and 6 bases at J; junction bases unmatched: 4. Germline V gene lookup returns CDR1 SGHRS and CDR2 YFSETQ. The CDR3 sequence is 14 residues long.

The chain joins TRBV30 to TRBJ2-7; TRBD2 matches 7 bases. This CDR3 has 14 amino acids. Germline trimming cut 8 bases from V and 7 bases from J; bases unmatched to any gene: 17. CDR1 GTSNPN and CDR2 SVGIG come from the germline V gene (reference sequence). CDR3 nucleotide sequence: TGTGCCCACCGTCTAGCGGCAACATCTGGGGAGCAGTACTTC. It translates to CAHRLAATSGEQYF. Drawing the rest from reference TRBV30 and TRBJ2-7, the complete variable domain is SQTIHQWPATLVQPVGSPLSLECTVEGTSNPNLYWYRQAAGRGLQLLFYSVGIGQISSEVPQNLSASRPQDRQFILSSKKLLLSDSGFYLCAHRLAATSGEQYFGPGTRLTVT.

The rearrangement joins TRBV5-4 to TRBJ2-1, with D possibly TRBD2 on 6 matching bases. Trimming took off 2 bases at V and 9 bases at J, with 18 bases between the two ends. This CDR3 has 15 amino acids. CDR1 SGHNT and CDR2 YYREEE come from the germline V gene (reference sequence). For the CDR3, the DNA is TGTGCCAGCAGCTTCCAACTTACTAGCCGGGGTGAGCAGTTCTTC. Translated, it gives CASSFQLTSRGEQFF.

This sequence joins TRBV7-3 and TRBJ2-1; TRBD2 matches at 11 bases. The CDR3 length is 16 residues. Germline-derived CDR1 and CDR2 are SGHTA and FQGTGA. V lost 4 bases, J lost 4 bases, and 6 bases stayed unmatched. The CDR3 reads CASSSLSGRAYNEQFF. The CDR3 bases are TGTGCCAGCAGCTCGCTTAGCGGGAGGGCTTACAATGAGCAGTTCTTC.

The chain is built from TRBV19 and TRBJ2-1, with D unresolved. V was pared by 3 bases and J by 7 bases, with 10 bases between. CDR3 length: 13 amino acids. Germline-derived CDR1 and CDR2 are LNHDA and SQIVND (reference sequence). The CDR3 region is CASSINGFNEQFF. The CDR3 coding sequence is TGTGCCAGTAGTATCAACGGGTTTAATGAGCAGTTCTTC.

The CDR3 spells CASSAGQGSPYEQYF. DNA of the CDR3: TGTGCCAGCAGCGCCGGACAGGGGTCCCCTTATGAGCAGTACTTC. The rearrangement joins TRBV9 to TRBJ2-7; TRBD1 aligns across 9 bases. CDR3 length equals 15 residues. The germline V gene encodes CDR1 SGDLS and CDR2 YYNGEE. Trimming took 3 bases from V and 7 from J; bases not matched to a gene: 11.